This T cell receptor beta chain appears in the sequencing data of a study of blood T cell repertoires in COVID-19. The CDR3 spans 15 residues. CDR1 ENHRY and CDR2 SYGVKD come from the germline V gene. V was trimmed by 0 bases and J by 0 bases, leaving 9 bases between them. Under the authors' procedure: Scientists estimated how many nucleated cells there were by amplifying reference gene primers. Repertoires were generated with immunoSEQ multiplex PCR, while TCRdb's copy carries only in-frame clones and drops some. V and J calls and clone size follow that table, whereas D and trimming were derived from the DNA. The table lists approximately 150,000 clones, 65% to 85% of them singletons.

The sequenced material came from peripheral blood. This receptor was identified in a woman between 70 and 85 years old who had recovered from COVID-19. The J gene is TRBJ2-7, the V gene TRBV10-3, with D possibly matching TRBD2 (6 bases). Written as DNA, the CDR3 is TGTGCCATCAGTGAGTCGGCGGGGATCTCCTACGAGCAGTACTTC. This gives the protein CAISESAGISYEQYF.